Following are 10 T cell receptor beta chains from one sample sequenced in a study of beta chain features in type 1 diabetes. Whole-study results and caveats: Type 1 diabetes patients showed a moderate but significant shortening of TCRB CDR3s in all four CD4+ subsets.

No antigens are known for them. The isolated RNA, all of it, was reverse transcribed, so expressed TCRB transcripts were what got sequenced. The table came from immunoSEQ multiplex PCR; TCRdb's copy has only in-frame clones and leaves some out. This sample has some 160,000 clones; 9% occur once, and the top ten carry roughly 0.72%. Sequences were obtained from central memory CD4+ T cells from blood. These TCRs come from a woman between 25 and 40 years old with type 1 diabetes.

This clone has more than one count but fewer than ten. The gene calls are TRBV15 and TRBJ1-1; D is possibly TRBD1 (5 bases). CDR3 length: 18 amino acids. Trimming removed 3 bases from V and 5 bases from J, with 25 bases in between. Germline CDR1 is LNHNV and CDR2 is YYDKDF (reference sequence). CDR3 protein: CATSSHLGRAVRRTEAFF. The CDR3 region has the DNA TGTGCCACCAGCAGTCATCTTGGCAGGGCGGTTCGAAGGACTGAAGCTTTCTTT.

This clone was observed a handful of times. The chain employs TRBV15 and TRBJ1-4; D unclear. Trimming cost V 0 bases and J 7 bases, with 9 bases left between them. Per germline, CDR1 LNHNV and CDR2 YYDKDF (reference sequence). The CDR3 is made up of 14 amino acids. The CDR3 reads CATSRDPGVEKLFF. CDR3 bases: TGTGCCACCAGCAGAGATCCCGGGGTTGAAAAACTGTTTTTT.

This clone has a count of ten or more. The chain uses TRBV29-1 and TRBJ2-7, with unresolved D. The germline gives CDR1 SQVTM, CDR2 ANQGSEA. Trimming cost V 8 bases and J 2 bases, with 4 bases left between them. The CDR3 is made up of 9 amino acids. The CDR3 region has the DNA TGCAGCCCAGCCTACGAGCAGTACTTC. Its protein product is CSPAYEQYF.

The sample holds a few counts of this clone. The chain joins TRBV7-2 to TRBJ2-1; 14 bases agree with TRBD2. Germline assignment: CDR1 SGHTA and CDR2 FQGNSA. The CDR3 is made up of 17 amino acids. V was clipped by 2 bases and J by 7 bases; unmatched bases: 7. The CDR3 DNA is TGTGCCAGCAGCTTATACGGGACTAGCGGGAGCCCGAATGAGCAGTTCTTC. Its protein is CASSLYGTSGSPNEQFF.

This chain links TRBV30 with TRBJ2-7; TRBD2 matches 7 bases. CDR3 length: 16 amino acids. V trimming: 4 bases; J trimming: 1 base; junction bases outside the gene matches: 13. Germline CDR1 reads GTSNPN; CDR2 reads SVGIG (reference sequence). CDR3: CAWTKTGGVGSYEQYF. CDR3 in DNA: TGTGCCTGGACCAAAACTGGGGGGGTAGGGTCCTACGAGCAGTACTTC.

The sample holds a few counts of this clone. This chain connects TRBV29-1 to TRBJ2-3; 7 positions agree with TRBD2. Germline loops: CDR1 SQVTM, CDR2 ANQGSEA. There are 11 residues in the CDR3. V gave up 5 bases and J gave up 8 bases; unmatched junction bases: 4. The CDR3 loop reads CSVRGVGTQYF. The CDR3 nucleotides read TGCAGCGTTCGGGGGGTGGGTACGCAGTATTTT.

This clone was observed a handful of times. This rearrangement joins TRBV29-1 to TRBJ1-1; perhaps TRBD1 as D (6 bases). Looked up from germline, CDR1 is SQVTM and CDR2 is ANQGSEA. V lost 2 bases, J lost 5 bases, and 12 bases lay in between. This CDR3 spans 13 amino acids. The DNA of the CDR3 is TGCAGCGTTGAATGGGGGCGGAGGACTGAAGCTTTCTTT. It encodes CSVEWGRRTEAFF.

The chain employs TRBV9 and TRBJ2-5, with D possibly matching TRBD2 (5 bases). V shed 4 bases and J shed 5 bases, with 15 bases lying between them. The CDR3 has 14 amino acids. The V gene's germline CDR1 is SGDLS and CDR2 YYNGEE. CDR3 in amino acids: CASSSAYGLETQYF. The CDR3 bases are TGTGCCAGCAGCTCCGCGTACGGACTTGAGACCCAGTACTTC.

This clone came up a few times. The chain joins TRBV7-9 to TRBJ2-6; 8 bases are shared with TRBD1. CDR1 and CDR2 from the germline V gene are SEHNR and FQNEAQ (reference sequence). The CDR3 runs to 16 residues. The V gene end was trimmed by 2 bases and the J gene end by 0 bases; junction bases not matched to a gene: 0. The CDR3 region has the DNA TGTGCCAGCAGCTTAACAGGGGGCTCTGGGGCCAACGTCCTGACTTTC. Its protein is CASSLTGGSGANVLTF.

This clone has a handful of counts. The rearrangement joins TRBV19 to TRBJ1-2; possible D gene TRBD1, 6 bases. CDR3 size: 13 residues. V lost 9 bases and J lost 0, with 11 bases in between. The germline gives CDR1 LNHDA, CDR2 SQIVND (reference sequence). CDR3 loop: CASQGRANYGYTF. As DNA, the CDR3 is TGTGCCAGCCAGGGGAGGGCTAACTATGGCTACACCTTC.